This T cell receptor (beta chain) emerged from a study of identical twins. TCRdb reprocessed the 5' RACE reads via MiXCR and lists one record per CDR3 protein. The sample has approximately 220,000 distinct CDR3 sequences; 7.5% are singletons. Germline lookup yields CDR1 SGHTA and CDR2 FQGTGA. V lost 5 bases and J lost 7, with 11 bases in between. This CDR3 spans 13 amino acids. The sample was also linked to a second study, of yellow fever vaccine responses in identical twins.

The receptor comes from a woman between 18 and 29 years old in good health. The specimen sequenced was memory (CD45RO+) T cells sorted from blood. V usage is TRBV7-3 and J usage is TRBJ1-4; D uncertain. Here the CDR3 reads CASSAGYGEKLFF. CDR3 DNA: TGTGCCAGCAGCGCTGGGTACGGTGAAAAACTGTTTTTT.